The T cell receptor (beta chain) described here comes from a study of blood T cell repertoires in COVID-19. Across the whole study: The analysed material was cDNA or gDNA that came from T cells, B-cell-depleted T cells, or PBMCs.

In the source study's methods: Reference gene primer amplification gave estimated nucleated cell counts. This table comes from immunoSEQ multiplex PCR, and its TCRdb copy is limited to in-frame clones, with some not included. Clonal size and the V and J genes are those of that table, whereas D and trimming came from the DNA. In the table there are about 38,000 clones, less than 80% of which are singletons. The CDR3 has 14 residues. Per germline, CDR1 LNHDA and CDR2 SQIVND (reference sequence). V gave up 7 bases and J gave up 4 bases, with 17 bases separating them. The sequence came from a man aged 70 or older with COVID-19, enrolled during active disease. Sequencing used peripheral blood. This chain connects TRBV19 to TRBJ2-7; D is possibly TRBD2 (6 bases). In DNA, the CDR3 is TGTGCCAGTAACACGGGACTTGGACTGTACGAGCAGTACTTC. Translation gives CASNTGLGLYEQYF.